The 5 T cell receptor beta chains given below trace back to one sample, sequenced in a study of PD-1 blockade in mismatch repair-deficient tumors. The data were produced by immunoSEQ multiplex PCR, yet TCRdb's version contains in-frame clones alone and is incomplete. The repertoire holds 50,000 to 75,000 clones, with approximately 89% as singletons. The input for sequencing was peripheral blood, taken 52 weeks after starting pembrolizumab. The receptors here all came from an adult with mismatch repair-deficient cancer.

The CDR3 nucleotides are TGTGCCAGCAGCCAAGATCGAGGGACAGGGCGAGAAAAACTGTTTTTT. Amino acids: CASSQDRGTGREKLFF. The chain uses TRBV4-2 and TRBJ1-4; the match to TRBD1 covers 9 bases. This CDR3 has 16 amino acids. Germline V gives CDR1 LGHNA, CDR2 YNFKEQ. J lost 8 bases, V lost 0 bases, and 7 bases had no gene match.

V gene TRBV19 combines with J gene TRBJ1-1; 9 bases line up with TRBD1. CDR1 and CDR2 (germline): LNHDA, SQIVND (reference sequence). Unmatched junction bases numbered 6, after V lost 3 bases and J lost 4 bases. The CDR3 sequence is 15 residues long. CDR3 loop: CASSMGQGYTTEAFF. DNA of the CDR3: TGTGCCAGTAGTATGGGACAGGGATACACCACTGAAGCTTTCTTT. Based on the CDR3 plus reference TRBV19 and TRBJ1-1, the full variable domain is DGGITQSPKYLFRKEGQNVTLSCEQNLNHDAMYWYRQDPGQGLRLIYYSQIVNDFQKGDIAEGYSVSREKKESFPLTVTSAQKNPTAFYLCASSMGQGYTTEAFFGQGTRLTVV.

V usage is TRBV4-1 and J usage is TRBJ2-7, with D perhaps matching TRBD1 (6 bases). This CDR3 spans 17 amino acids. Trimming stripped 4 bases from V and 2 bases from J, with 21 bases between. Germline CDR1 and CDR2: MGHRA and YSYEKL. CDR3 nucleotide sequence: TGCGCCAGCAGCCGGGGAACTAGGACAGAAAGAGCCTACGAGCAGTACTTC. This sequence encodes CASSRGTRTERAYEQYF.

This chain's CDR3 is CASSDWTRDSGNTIYF. The CDR3 DNA follows: TGTGCCAGCAGTGATTGGACCCGGGACTCTGGAAACACCATATATTTT. The rearrangement joins TRBV2 to TRBJ1-3; D unclear. CDR1 SNHLY and CDR2 FYNNEI come from the germline V gene. The germline V and J ends were trimmed by 3 bases and 0 bases, with 12 bases remaining between them. The CDR3 length is 16 residues.

V and J are TRBV7-3 and TRBJ2-1, with 11 nucleotides matching TRBD2. J gave up 5 bases and V 5 bases, and 5 bases lay outside the gene matches. Germline assignment: CDR1 SGHTA and CDR2 FQGTGA. This CDR3 contains 15 residues. The CDR3: CASSNTGLADNEQFF. In DNA form, the CDR3 reads TGTGCCAGCAGCAACACGGGACTAGCGGACAATGAGCAGTTCTTC.